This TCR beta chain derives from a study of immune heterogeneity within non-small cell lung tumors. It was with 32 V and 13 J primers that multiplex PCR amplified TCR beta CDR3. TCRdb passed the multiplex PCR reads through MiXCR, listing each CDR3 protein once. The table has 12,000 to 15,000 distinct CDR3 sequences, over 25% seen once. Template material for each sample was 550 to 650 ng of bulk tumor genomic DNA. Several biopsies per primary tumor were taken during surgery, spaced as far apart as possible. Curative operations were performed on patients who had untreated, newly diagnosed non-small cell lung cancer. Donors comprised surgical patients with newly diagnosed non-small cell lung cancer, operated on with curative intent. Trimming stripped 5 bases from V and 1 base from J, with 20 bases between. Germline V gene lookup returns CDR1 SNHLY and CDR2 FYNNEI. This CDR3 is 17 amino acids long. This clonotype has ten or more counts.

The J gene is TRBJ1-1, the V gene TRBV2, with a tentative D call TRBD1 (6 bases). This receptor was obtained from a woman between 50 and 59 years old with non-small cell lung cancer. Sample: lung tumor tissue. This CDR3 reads CASSTPIGGSGNTEAFF. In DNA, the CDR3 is TGTGCCAGCAGTACCCCGATAGGGGGATCCGGGAACACTGAAGCTTTCTTT.